Listed below are T cell receptor beta chains from one sample, sequenced in a study of chemoradiotherapy in HPV16-positive cancers. Generated by immunoSEQ multiplex PCR, the TCRdb table keeps only in-frame clones and is missing some. The sample records 1,800 or so clones, 75% to 80% being singletons. Sequences were derived from tumor tissue, sampled from a patient who underwent chemoradiotherapy. Receptors were obtained from a human donor with HPV-associated anogenital cancer. The CDR3 runs from the conserved cysteine through the conserved F or W. D genes are given only for firm matches. For some rows the clone size is stated as once, few or many, or as a class when expanded; others skip it.

D,V,J,size,DNA,CDR3
TRBD1,TRBV27,TRBJ1-2,-,TGTGCCAGCAGTTTACAAGGGACAGTCGACTCCTATGGCTACACCTTC,CASSLQGTVDSYGYTF
-,TRBV7-6,TRBJ2-1,-,TGTGCCAGCAGCTTAGATATAGGGGGAAGGTCCTACAATGAGCAGTTCTTC,CASSLDIGGRSYNEQFF
TRBD2,TRBV5-4,TRBJ2-1,-,TGTGCCAGCAGCCCACCGGGACTAGCGGCCTATGAGCAGTTCTTC,CASSPPGLAAYEQFF
TRBD2,TRBV4-1,TRBJ2-1,-,TGCGCCAGCAGCCAGGGACTAGCGGGAGGCTCAAGGAGCTCCTACAATGAGCAGTTCTTC,CASSQGLAGGSRSSYNEQFF
-,TRBV27,TRBJ2-1,-,TGTGCCAGCAGTCCCCGGACAGTAGACAATGAGCAGTTCTTC,CASSPRTVDNEQFF
-,TRBV28,TRBJ2-5,-,TGTGCCAGCAGTAAGACAGGCCAGGAGACCCAGTACTTC,CASSKTGQETQYF
-,TRBV27,TRBJ2-7,-,TGTGCCAGCAGAGACAACTACGAGCAGTACTTC,CASRDNYEQYF
-,TRBV9,TRBJ2-7,-,TGTGCCAGCAGCCCGGGGAGTTACGAGCAGTACTTC,CASSPGSYEQYF
-,TRBV19,TRBJ1-1,-,TGTGCCAGTAGTATAACCCAGGGGAGGAACACTGAAGCTTTCTTT,CASSITQGRNTEAFF
-,TRBV9,TRBJ2-3,-,TGTGCCAGCAGCGTAGGGTATGAAGATACGCAGTATTTT,CASSVGYEDTQYF
-,TRBV12-2,TRBJ1-6,-,TGTGCAAGTCGCTTCCCGCGACAGATTAATTCACCCCTCCACTTT,CASRFPRQINSPLHF
-,TRBV30,TRBJ1-6,once,TGTGCCTGGAGGCAACAGGGCGTGGGTTCACCCCTCCACTTT,CAWRQQGVGSPLHF
-,TRBV5-3,TRBJ2-2,-,TGTGCCAGAAGCCTTGGACTCAGGGGCGGGGGGCTGTTTTTT,CARSLGLRGGGLFF
TRBD1,TRBV7-9,TRBJ1-5,-,TGTGCCAGCAGCTTAGGGGACAGGGTTCCCCAGCCCCAGCATTTT,CASSLGDRVPQPQHF
TRBD1,TRBV5-1,TRBJ2-3,-,TGCGCCAGCAGCCCGACAGGGGATACGCAGTATTTT,CASSPTGDTQYF
TRBD1,TRBV19,TRBJ1-2,few,TGTGCCAGTAGTATGCTCTCCGGTGGACAGGATGGCTACACCTTC,CASSMLSGGQDGYTF
TRBD2,TRBV14,TRBJ2-5,-,TGTGCCAGCAGCCCTCCGCTAGCGGGAGTTCAAGAGACCCAGTACTTC,CASSPPLAGVQETQYF
-,TRBV5-1,TRBJ2-2,-,TGCGCCAGCAGCCCGGAAGTGCGGAACACCGGGGAGCTGTTTTTT,CASSPEVRNTGELFF
-,TRBV7-3,TRBJ2-3,-,TGTGCCAGCAGCCGGACTTCTAGCACAGATACGCAGTATTTT,CASSRTSSTDTQYF
TRBD1,TRBV5-4,TRBJ2-7,-,TGTGCCAGCAGAGCCGGGACAGCCTACGAGCAGTACTTC,CASRAGTAYEQYF
TRBD2,TRBV4-1,TRBJ2-7,-,TGCGCCAGCAGCCAAGATATTAGGGGAGGGCCTGAAGACGAGCAGTACTTC,CASSQDIRGGPEDEQYF
TRBD2,TRBV7-3,TRBJ2-7,few,TGTGCCAGCAGCCCTTCTAGCGGGGGGGTTCACGAGCAGTACTTC,CASSPSSGGVHEQYF
TRBD1,TRBV2,TRBJ2-3,-,TGTGCCAGCAGCGCTGACAGGGCGCGCACAGATACGCAGTATTTT,CASSADRARTDTQYF
-,TRBV20-1,TRBJ2-1,once,TGCAGTGCCCCTCAGGGTGTCAGACAGTTCTTC,CSAPQGVRQFF
-,TRBV10-3,TRBJ1-5,-,TGTGCCACCGGAAATCAGCCCCAGCATTTT,CATGNQPQHF
-,TRBV19,TRBJ1-4,-,TGTGCCACCCTCCCGGGGGGTAATGAAAAGCTGTTTTTT,CATLPGGNEKLFF
-,TRBV5-5,TRBJ2-7,-,TGTGCCAGCAGCTTGGTGCATGGGGGGTACGAGCAGTACTTC,CASSLVHGGYEQYF
-,TRBV12-2,TRBJ2-7,-,TGTGCAAGTCGCTTAGCCTCGGACAGGGGGTACGAGCAGTACTTC,CASRLASDRGYEQYF
-,TRBV28,TRBJ1-5,-,TGTGCCAGCAAGACGGTTCCCAATCAGCCCCAGCATTTT,CASKTVPNQPQHF
TRBD1,TRBV5-4,TRBJ2-1,-,TGTGCCAGCAGCCCAGACAGGGGGCCTTACAATGAGCAGTTCTTC,CASSPDRGPYNEQFF
-,TRBV7-9,TRBJ2-7,-,TGTGCCAGCAGGGACAGTTTGAACTACGAGCAGTACTTC,CASRDSLNYEQYF
-,TRBV6-5,TRBJ1-1,-,TGTGCCAGCAGTGGTACTGGAGCTTTCTTT,CASSGTGAFF
-,TRBV19,TRBJ2-1,few,TGTGCCAGTAGCCTAGGACTTGAGCAGTTCTTC,CASSLGLEQFF
-,TRBV15,TRBJ1-5,once,TGTGCCACCAGTGGGGTATGGCGGGGTGGCGGCAATCAGCCCCAGCATTTT,CATSGVWRGGGNQPQHF
-,TRBV10-3,TRBJ2-1,-,TGTGCCTCGAAAGGGGAAAGCTCCTACAATGAGCAGTTCTTC,CASKGESSYNEQFF
-,TRBV4-3,TRBJ2-1,-,TGCGCCAGCAGCCAAGAGGTGGGGTCGGGTGAGCAGTTCTTC,CASSQEVGSGEQFF
-,TRBV2,TRBJ1-1,-,TGTGCCAGCAGTGTAACAGGGATGAACAATGAAGCTTTCTTT,CASSVTGMNNEAFF
-,TRBV5-8,TRBJ2-7,-,TGTGCCAGCAGCTTGGCCCCTCGGCCCGGACGAGCCTCCTACGAGCAGTACTTC,CASSLAPRPGRASYEQYF
-,TRBV27,TRBJ1-1,-,TGTGCCAGCAGTTTACTAGGGGTTACTGAAGCTTTCTTT,CASSLLGVTEAFF
-,TRBV29-1,TRBJ2-2,-,TGCAGCGTTGACGGGTCCGGGGAGCTGTTTTTT,CSVDGSGELFF
TRBD2,TRBV28,TRBJ2-3,few,TGTGCCAGCAGTTTAGAGGGACTAGCGGGCCTAGGGGCACCAGATACGCAGTATTTT,CASSLEGLAGLGAPDTQYF